A selection of T cell receptor beta chains follows, all from one sample in a study of blood T cell repertoires in COVID-19. Profiled with immunoSEQ multiplex PCR; TCRdb holds only in-frame clones, not every one. The table lists about 270,000 clones, 75% to 90% of them singletons, with approximately 4% in the top ten. The source material was PBMCs or T cells enriched from blood (not recorded which). The receptors were sampled from a woman between 25 and 40 years old with acute COVID-19. CDR3s include the opening cysteine and the closing phenylalanine or tryptophan. The D gene is left open where the match is weak. A row's size may be missing; if present it is once, few, many or a size class.

size | J | D | V | CDR3 | DNA
- | TRBJ2-3 | TRBD2 | TRBV2 | CAGRGGTDTQYF | TGTGCAGGGAGGGGAGGCACAGATACGCAGTATTTT
- | TRBJ1-3 | TRBD1 | TRBV11-1 | CASSGDRISGNTIYF | TGTGCCAGCAGCGGGGACAGAATCTCTGGAAACACCATATATTTT
- | TRBJ2-3 | TRBD2 | TRBV5-6 | CASSVFGASGSGDTQYF | TGTGCCAGCAGTGTCTTCGGGGCTAGCGGGAGTGGGGATACGCAGTATTTT
- | TRBJ2-2 | TRBD1 | TRBV18 | CASSPRTGVDTGELFF | TGTGCCAGCTCACCCCGGACAGGGGTTGACACCGGGGAGCTGTTTTTT
- | TRBJ2-1 | - | TRBV24-1 | CATSDPGSPVPYNEQFF | TGTGCCACCAGTGATCCGGGGTCCCCGGTCCCCTACAATGAGCAGTTCTTC
- | TRBJ1-3 | - | TRBV6-2/TRBV6-3 | CASSYVLRPSGNTIYF | TGTGCCAGCAGTTACGTACTGCGTCCTTCTGGAAACACCATATATTTT
- | TRBJ1-1 | - | TRBV19 | CASSRGNTEAFF | TGTGCCAGTAGTCGGGGGAACACTGAAGCTTTCTTT
once | TRBJ2-5 | TRBD2 | TRBV29-1 | CSVSSGGDWRQYF | TGCAGCGTGTCTAGCGGGGGGGACTGGCGTCAGTACTTC
- | TRBJ2-3 | TRBD2 | TRBV27 | CASHSGTTSTDTQYF | TGTGCCAGTCATAGCGGGACAACTAGCACAGATACGCAGTATTTT
- | TRBJ1-2 | TRBD1 | TRBV11-3 | CASSTVTGDSYGYTF | TGTGCCAGCAGCACCGTGACAGGGGATAGCTATGGCTACACCTTC
- | TRBJ1-5 | - | TRBV2 | CASSAIYRQTVNQPQHF | TGTGCCAGCAGTGCCATCTACCGACAGACAGTCAATCAGCCCCAGCATTTT
- | TRBJ1-1 | TRBD1 | TRBV6-6 | CASSPTGGSFSVNTEAFF | TGTGCCAGCAGTCCTACAGGGGGCTCTTTTTCTGTGAACACTGAAGCTTTCTTT
- | TRBJ2-1 | - | TRBV27 | CASSLGPAPAGEQFF | TGTGCCAGCAGTTTAGGTCCAGCCCCAGCAGGTGAGCAGTTCTTC
- | TRBJ2-1 | - | TRBV28 | CASSLRRGQLYNEQFF | TGTGCCAGCAGTTTAAGGCGGGGGCAGCTCTACAATGAGCAGTTCTTC
- | TRBJ2-1 | TRBD2 | TRBV10-2 | CASKGLAGGRYNEQFF | TGCGCCAGCAAGGGACTAGCGGGAGGAAGGTACAATGAGCAGTTCTTC
- | TRBJ2-3 | TRBD2 | TRBV5-1 | CASSLGGRSTDTQYF | TGCGCCAGCAGCTTAGGCGGGAGAAGCACAGATACGCAGTATTTT
- | TRBJ2-7 | - | TRBV29-1 | CSVVGGSYEQYF | TGCAGCGTTGTGGGAGGATCCTACGAGCAGTACTTC
- | TRBJ1-4 | TRBD1 | TRBV9 | CASSARDRANEKLFF | TGTGCCAGCAGCGCCCGGGACAGGGCTAATGAAAAACTGTTTTTT
- | TRBJ2-1 | TRBD1 | TRBV5-6 | CASSWDRAYNEQFF | TGTGCCAGCAGCTGGGACAGGGCCTACAATGAGCAGTTCTTC
- | TRBJ2-7 | - | TRBV27 | CASSLLTGFYEQYF | TGTGCCAGCAGTTTATTAACAGGGTTCTACGAGCAGTACTTC
- | TRBJ2-1 | TRBD2 | TRBV5-1 | CASRLLAASYNEQFF | TGCGCCAGCAGATTACTAGCGGCCTCCTACAATGAGCAGTTCTTC
- | TRBJ2-7 | TRBD2 | TRBV5-1 | CASSLIPSGGAYEQYF | TGCGCCAGCAGCTTGATTCCTAGCGGGGGGGCCTACGAGCAGTACTTC
- | TRBJ1-4 | TRBD1 | TRBV5-1 | CASSSAGGSNEKLFF | TGCGCCAGCAGCTCTGCAGGGGGATCTAATGAAAAACTGTTTTTT
- | TRBJ2-5 | TRBD2 | TRBV9 | CASSTRGLTSGTPRETQYF | TGTGCCAGCAGCACTAGAGGTTTGACTAGCGGGACGCCTCGAGAGACCCAGTACTTC
once | TRBJ2-3 | TRBD2 | TRBV7-2 | CASSLGLAGNTDTQYF | TGTGCCAGCAGCTTAGGACTAGCGGGAAATACAGATACGCAGTATTTT
- | TRBJ2-7 | TRBD2 | TRBV5-1 | CASTPGDYVKYEQYF | TGCGCCAGTACCCCCGGGGACTACGTTAAATACGAGCAGTACTTC